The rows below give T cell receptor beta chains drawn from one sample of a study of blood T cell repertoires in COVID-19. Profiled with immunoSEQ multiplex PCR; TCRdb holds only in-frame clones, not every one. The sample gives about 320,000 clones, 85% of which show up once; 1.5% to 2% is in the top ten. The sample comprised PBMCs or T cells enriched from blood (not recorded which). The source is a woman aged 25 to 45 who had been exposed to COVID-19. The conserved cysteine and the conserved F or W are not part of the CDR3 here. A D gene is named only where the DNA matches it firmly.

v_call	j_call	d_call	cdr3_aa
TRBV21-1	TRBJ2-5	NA	ASSAPGLAGGETQY
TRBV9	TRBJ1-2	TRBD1	ASRARGDRGYGYT
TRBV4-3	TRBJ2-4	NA	ASSHSRGPKNIQY
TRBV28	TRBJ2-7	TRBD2	ASSLGSAGGISYEQY
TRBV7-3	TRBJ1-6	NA	ASSSGRITRGTPLH
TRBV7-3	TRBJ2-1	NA	ASSSEWDNEQF
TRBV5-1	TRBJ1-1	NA	ASSFSVNTEAF
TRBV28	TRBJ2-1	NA	ASRHHLPLVTYNEQF
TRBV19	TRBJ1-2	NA	ASTYIPMLGGAGYT
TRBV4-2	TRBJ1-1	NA	ASSRDQLGGEGGAF
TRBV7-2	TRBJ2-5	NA	ASSLQGGQETQY
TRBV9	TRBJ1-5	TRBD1	ASSIGGRGNQPQH
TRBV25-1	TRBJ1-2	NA	ASSEFDYGYT
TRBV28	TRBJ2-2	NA	ASSFPLTGELF
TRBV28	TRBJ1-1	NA	ASSELARPYTEAF
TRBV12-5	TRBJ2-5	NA	ASGLVLSALETQY
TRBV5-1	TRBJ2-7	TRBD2	ASSSRTSGGYEQY
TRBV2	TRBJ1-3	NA	ASSEEGLSGNTIY
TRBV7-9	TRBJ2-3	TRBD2	ASSPGTTVTDTQY
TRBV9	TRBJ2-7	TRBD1	ASSVDRGSDEQY
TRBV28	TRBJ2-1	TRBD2	VCGGSSYNEQF
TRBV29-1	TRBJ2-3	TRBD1	SVELRDRGPDTQY
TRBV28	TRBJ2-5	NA	ASSLGPRAFQETQY
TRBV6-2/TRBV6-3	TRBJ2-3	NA	ASSYRGAGATITDTQY
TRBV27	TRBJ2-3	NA	ASSPREDTQY
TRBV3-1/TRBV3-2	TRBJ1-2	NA	ASSVSQGGGYT
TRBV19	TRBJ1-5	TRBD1	ASTGTGGDQPQH
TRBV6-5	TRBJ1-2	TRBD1	ASKAGTERYGYT
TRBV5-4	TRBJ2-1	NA	ASSSYRTLSYEQF
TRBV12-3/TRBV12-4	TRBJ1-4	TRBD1	ASSLAQGAQLF
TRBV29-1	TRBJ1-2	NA	SVAGTPGANYGYT
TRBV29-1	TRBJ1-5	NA	SVTLRGSHSNQPQH
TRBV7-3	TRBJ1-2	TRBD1	ASSSRTGQGYT
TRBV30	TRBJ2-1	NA	AWSPGQSYQF
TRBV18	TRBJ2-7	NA	ASSPFTAAKSSYEQY
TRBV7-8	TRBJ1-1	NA	ASSPRVGGNTEAF
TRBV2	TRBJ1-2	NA	ATGGRINYGYT
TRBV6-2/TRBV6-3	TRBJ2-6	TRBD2	ASSYVVAGGSGANVLT
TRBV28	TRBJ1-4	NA	ASVGGAREKLF
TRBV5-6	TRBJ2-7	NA	ASSLGQGNHYEQY
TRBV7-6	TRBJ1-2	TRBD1	ASSSSLGQGNYGYT
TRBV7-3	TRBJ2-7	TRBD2	ASSSTGTSGWSSYEQY
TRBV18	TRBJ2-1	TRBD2	ASSPVTSGDNEQF
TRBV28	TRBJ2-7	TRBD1	ASSLTGKVSYEQY
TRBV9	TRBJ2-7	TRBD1	ASSPGTGLYEQY
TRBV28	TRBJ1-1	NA	ASSSVVTEAF
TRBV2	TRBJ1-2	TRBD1	ASSLSTGEDYGYT
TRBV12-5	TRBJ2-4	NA	ASGPGVGDKNIQY
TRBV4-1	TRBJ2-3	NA	ASSQDSGIGTDTQY
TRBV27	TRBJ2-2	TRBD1	ASSGTGGADTGELF
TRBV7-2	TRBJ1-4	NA	ASSWGRYEKLF